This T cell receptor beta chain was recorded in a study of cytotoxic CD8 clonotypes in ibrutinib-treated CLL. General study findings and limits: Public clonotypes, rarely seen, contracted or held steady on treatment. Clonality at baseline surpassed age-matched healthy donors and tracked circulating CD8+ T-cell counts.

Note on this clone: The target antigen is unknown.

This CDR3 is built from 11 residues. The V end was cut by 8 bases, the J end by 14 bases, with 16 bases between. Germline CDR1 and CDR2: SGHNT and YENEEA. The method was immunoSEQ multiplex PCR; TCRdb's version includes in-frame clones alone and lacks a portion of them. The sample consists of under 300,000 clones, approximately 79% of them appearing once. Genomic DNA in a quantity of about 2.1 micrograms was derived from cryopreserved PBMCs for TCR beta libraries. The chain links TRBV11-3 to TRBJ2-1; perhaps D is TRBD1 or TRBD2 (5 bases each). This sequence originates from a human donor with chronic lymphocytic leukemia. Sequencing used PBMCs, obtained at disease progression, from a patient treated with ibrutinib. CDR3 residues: CASGLRGSKFF. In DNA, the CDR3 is TGTGCCAGCGGACTCCGGGGCAGTAAGTTCTTC.